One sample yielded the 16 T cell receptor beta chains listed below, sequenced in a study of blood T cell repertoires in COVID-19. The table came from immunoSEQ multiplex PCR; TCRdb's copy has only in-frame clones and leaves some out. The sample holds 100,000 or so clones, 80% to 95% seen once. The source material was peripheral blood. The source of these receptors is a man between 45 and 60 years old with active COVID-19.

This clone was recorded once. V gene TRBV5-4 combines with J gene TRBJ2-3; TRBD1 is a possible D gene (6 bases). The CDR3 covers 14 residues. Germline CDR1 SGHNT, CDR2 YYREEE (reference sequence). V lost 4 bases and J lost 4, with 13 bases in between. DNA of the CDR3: TGTGCCAGCAGCCTCCTACAGGGATCAGATACGCAGTATTTT. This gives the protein CASSLLQGSDTQYF.

The chain's CDR3 is CASSLGGGTQIVDTQYF. Here the CDR3 DNA reads TGTGCCAGCAGCTTAGGAGGGGGCACGCAGATAGTAGATACGCAGTATTTT. The chain has TRBV11-2 and TRBJ2-3; TRBD1 aligns across 7 bases. V lost 1 base and J lost 5; bases outside the gene matches: 12. This CDR3 is built from 17 residues. Germline CDR1 reads SGHAT; CDR2 reads FQNNGV. Drawing the rest from reference TRBV11-2 and TRBJ2-3, the complete variable domain is EAGVAQSPRYKIIEKRQSVAFWCNPISGHATLYWYQQILGQGPKLLIQFQNNGVVDDSQLPKDRFSAERLKGVDSTLKIQPAKLEDSAVYLCASSLGGGTQIVDTQYFGPGTRLTVL.

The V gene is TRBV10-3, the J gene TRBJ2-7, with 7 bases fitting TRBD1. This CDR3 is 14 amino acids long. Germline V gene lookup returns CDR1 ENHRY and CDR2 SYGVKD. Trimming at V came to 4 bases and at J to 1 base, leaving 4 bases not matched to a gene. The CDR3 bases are TGTGCCATCAGTGGCCGGGACAGTTCCTACGAGCAGTACTTC. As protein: CAISGRDSSYEQYF.

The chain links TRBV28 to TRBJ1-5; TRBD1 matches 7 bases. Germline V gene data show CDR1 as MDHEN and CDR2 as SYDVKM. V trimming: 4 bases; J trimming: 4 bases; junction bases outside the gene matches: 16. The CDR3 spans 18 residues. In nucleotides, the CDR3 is TGTGCCAGCAGTTCATTAAGAACCGTGGGACAGTCAAATCAGCCCCAGCATTTT. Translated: CASSSLRTVGQSNQPQHF. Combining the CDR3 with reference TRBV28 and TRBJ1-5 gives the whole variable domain DVKVTQSSRYLVKRTGEKVFLECVQDMDHENMFWYRQDPGLGLRLIYFSYDVKMKEKGDIPEGYSVSREKKERFSLILESASTNQTSMYLCASSSLRTVGQSNQPQHFGDGTRLSIL.

The CDR3 region is CATSSSQGGYTF. The CDR3, as DNA: TGTGCCACCAGCAGCAGTCAGGGTGGCTACACCTTC. The V gene is TRBV15, the J gene TRBJ1-2, with D possibly being TRBD1 (5 bases). The CDR3 consists of 12 residues. Germline V CDR1 and CDR2: LNHNV, YYDKDF (reference sequence). Trimming left V 3 bases short and J 7 bases short, with 9 bases between.

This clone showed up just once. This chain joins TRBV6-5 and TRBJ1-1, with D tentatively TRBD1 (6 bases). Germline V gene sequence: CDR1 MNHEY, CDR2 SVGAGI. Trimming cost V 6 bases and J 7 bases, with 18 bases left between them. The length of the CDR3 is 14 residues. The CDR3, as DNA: TGTGCCAGCAGGCCCGACCCAGGACAGTTTGAAGCTTTCTTT. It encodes CASRPDPGQFEAFF.

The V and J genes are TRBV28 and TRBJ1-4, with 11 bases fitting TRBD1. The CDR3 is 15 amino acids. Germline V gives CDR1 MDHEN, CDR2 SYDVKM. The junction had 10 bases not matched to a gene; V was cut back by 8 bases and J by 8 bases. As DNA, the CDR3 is TGTGCCAGCGGCACCCAAGGACAGGGGGCGGAAAAACTGTTTTTT. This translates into CASGTQGQGAEKLFF.

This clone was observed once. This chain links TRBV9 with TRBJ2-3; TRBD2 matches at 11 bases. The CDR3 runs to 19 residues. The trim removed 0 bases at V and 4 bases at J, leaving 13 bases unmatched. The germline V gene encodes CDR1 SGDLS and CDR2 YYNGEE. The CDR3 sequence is CASSVADAHTSGSADTQYF. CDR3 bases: TGTGCCAGCAGCGTAGCCGACGCGCATACTAGCGGGAGCGCAGATACGCAGTATTTT.

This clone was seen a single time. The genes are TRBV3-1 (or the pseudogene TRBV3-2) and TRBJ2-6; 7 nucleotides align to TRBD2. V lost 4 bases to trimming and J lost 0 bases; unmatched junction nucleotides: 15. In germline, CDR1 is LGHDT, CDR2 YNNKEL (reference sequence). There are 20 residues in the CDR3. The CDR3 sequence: CASSLYKLAQSRSGANVLTF. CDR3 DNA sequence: TGTGCCAGCAGCCTATATAAACTAGCGCAGAGTCGCTCTGGGGCCAACGTCCTGACTTTC.

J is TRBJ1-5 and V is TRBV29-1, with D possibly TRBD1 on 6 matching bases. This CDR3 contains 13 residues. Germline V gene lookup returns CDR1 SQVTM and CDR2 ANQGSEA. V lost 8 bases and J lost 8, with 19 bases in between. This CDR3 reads CSTSPGGGEPQHF. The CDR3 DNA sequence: TGCAGCACATCCCCTGGGGGGGGCGAGCCCCAGCATTTT.

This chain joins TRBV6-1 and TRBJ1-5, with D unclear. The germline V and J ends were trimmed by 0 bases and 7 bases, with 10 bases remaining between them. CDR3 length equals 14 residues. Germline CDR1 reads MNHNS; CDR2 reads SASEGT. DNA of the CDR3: TGTGCCAGCAGTGAAGCTCGGGGAGGACAGCCCCAGCATTTT. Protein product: CASSEARGGQPQHF.

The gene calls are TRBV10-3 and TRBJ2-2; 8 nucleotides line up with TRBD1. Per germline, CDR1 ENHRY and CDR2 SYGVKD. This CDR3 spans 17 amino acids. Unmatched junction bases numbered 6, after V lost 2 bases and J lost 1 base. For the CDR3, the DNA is TGTGCCATCAGTGAGACGGACAGGGATCAGAACACCGGGGAGCTGTTTTTT. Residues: CAISETDRDQNTGELFF.

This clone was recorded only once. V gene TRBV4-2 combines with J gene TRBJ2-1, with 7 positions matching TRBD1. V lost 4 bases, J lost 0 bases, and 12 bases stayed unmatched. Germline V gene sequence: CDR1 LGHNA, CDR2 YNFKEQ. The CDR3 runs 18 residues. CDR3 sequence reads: CASSLRETGTSSYNEQFF. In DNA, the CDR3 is TGTGCCAGCAGCCTAAGAGAGACAGGGACGAGCTCCTACAATGAGCAGTTCTTC.

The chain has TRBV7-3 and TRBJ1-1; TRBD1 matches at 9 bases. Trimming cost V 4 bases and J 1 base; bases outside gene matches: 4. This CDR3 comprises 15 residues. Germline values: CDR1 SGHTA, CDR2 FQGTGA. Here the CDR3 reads CASSSLQGANTEAFF. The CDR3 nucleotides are TGTGCCAGCAGCTCTTTACAGGGGGCGAACACTGAAGCTTTCTTT.

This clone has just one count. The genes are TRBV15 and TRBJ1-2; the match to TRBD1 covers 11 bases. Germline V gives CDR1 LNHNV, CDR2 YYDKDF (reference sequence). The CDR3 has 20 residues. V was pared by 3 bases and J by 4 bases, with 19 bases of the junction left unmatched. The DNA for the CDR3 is TGTGCCACCAGCAGTGCGGGGACAGGGGGGATTTCGTCGGTAGCCTATGGCTACACCTTC. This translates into CATSSAGTGGISSVAYGYTF.

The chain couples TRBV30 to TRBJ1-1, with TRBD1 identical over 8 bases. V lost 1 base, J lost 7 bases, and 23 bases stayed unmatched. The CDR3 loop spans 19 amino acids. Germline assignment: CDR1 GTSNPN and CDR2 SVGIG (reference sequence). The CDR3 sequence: CAWSEPGQAMSHLEGEAFF. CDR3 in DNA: TGTGCCTGGAGTGAGCCGGGACAGGCGATGTCCCACCTGGAGGGTGAAGCTTTCTTT.